The next 18 T cell receptor beta chains were all read from a single sample in a study of CD8 T cells in ankylosing spondylitis. TCRdb independently ran MiXCR on the 5' RACE reads; one entry per CDR3 protein. The repertoire holds about 340,000 distinct CDR3 sequences, with approximately 14% as singletons. Material for sequencing was blood, either unsorted or a sorted T cell fraction (not recorded which). Receptor source: a male donor with ankylosing spondylitis or in good health (not recorded which).

This clonotype was recorded a few times. This chain links TRBV5-1 with TRBJ1-2, with a tentative D call TRBD1 (5 bases). The CDR3 extends over 14 amino acids. Trimming cost V 0 bases and J 6 bases, with 12 bases left between them. The germline CDR1 and CDR2 sequences are SGHRS and YFSETQ. CDR3 in amino acids: CASSLGFEGNGYTF. The CDR3 nucleotides read TGCGCCAGCAGCTTGGGCTTCGAGGGGAATGGCTACACCTTC.

The V call is TRBV12-3 or TRBV12-4, the J call TRBJ2-1; D not resolved. The CDR3 covers 17 residues. Trimming stripped 5 bases from V and 5 bases from J, with 22 bases between. The CDR3 is CASSQLRAVSLNNEQFF. As DNA, the CDR3 is TGTGCCAGCAGTCAGCTCCGGGCCGTATCTTTAAACAATGAGCAGTTCTTC.

In this sample, this clonotype turned up a few times. The chain recombines TRBV12-3 or TRBV12-4 with TRBJ2-3; D is possibly TRBD1 (5 bases). This CDR3 has 12 residues. CDR3 in DNA: TGTTCCTCGACAGCCCTCACAGATACGCAGTATTTT. Protein sequence: CSSTALTDTQYF.

This clonotype appeared many times. The J gene is TRBJ2-2, the V gene TRBV12-3 or TRBV12-4; no clear D. This CDR3 region has 12 residues. Trimming shortened V by 6 bases and J by 4 bases, and 6 bases separated the two germline ends. The CDR3 DNA reads as TGTGCCAGCAGCCCTGGCACCGGGGAGCTGTTTTTT. Its protein is CASSPGTGELFF.

V usage is TRBV27 and J usage is TRBJ1-5; D gene uncertain. Germline V gene data show CDR1 as MNHEY and CDR2 as SMNVEV (reference sequence). The CDR3 has 15 residues. V was pared by 2 bases and J by 5 bases, with 13 bases between. The CDR3 region is CASSLEHGGHQPQHF. For the CDR3, the DNA is TGTGCCAGCAGTTTAGAACACGGAGGCCATCAGCCCCAGCATTTT.

J is TRBJ2-3 and V is TRBV7-9; no clear D. Germline V gene data show CDR1 as SEHNR and CDR2 as FQNEAQ (reference sequence). The ends were cut back, 5 bases at V and 2 bases at J, with 11 bases in the middle. The CDR3 spans 14 residues. CDR3 DNA: TGTGCCAGCAGCCTACAGATACTCACAGATACGCAGTATTTT. Protein product: CASSLQILTDTQYF.

The J gene is TRBJ2-3, the V gene TRBV25-1, with D perhaps matching TRBD1 (6 bases). Trimming stripped 1 base from V and 5 bases from J, with 10 bases between. Looked up from germline, CDR1 is MGHDK and CDR2 is SYGVNS. This CDR3 contains 14 residues. CDR3 in amino acids: CASSEFQGIDTQYF. The CDR3 DNA reads TGTGCCAGCAGTGAATTCCAGGGGATAGATACGCAGTATTTT.

This clonotype was detected only a few times. The chain combines TRBV27 with TRBJ2-2; the D is unclear. The V gene lost 6 bases and the J gene lost 6 bases, with 14 bases spanning the gap. This CDR3 comprises 14 residues. CDR1 MNHEY and CDR2 SMNVEV come from the germline V gene (reference sequence). The CDR3 sequence: CASRVVTGAGELFF. For the CDR3, the DNA is TGTGCCAGCAGGGTAGTGACTGGGGCCGGGGAGCTGTTTTTT.

This clonotype was counted at least ten times. The chain employs TRBV10-3 and TRBJ2-2; TRBD2 is a possible D gene (5 bases). This CDR3 is 15 amino acids long. Per germline, CDR1 ENHRY and CDR2 SYGVKD. V lost 11 bases and J 0 bases, leaving 16 bases between the germline ends. The DNA for the CDR3 is TGTGCCTCAACCGGGGAGACGTCGAACACCGGGGAGCTGTTTTTT. As protein: CASTGETSNTGELFF.

This clonotype came up a few times. This sequence joins TRBV7-9 and TRBJ2-7; weak D call: TRBD1 (5 bases). Between the trimmed V and J ends, which lost 3 bases and 4 bases, there was a span of 19 bases. The CDR3 spans 16 residues. Germline-derived CDR1 and CDR2 are SEHNR and FQNEAQ (reference sequence). The CDR3 DNA reads TGTGCCAGCAGCTTCGGGCAGGGCGGTTTGATATACGAGCAGTACTTC. Amino acids: CASSFGQGGLIYEQYF. The full variable domain, completed using reference TRBV7-9 and TRBJ2-7, is DTGVSQNPRHKITKRGQNVTFRCDPISEHNRLYWYRQTLGQGPEFLTYFQNEAQLEKSRLLSDRFSAERPKGSFSTLEIQRTEQGDSAMYLCASSFGQGGLIYEQYFGPGTRLTVT.

This clonotype has a handful of counts. The genes are TRBV19 and TRBJ1-2, with 7 bases lining up with TRBD1. Germline assignment: CDR1 LNHDA and CDR2 SQIVND (reference sequence). The CDR3 runs 14 residues. The V gene end was trimmed by 5 bases and the J gene end by 2 bases; junction bases not matched to a gene: 5. The CDR3 loop is CASSGTVPNYGYTF. The DNA for the CDR3 is TGTGCCAGTAGTGGGACAGTGCCCAACTATGGCTACACCTTC.

The chain employs TRBV4-1 and TRBJ2-1; no clear D. Looked up from germline, CDR1 is MGHRA and CDR2 is YSYEKL. Trimming took 4 bases from V and 8 from J, leaving 21 bases between them. There are 16 residues in the CDR3. The DNA for the CDR3 is TGCGCCAGCAGCCCCACCCCGCGTTTAACCCCAGATGAGCAGTTCTTC. This sequence encodes CASSPTPRLTPDEQFF.

The rearrangement joins TRBV5-1 to TRBJ2-5; D tentatively fits TRBD1 or TRBD2 (6 bases each). The CDR3 covers 15 residues. V was pared by 5 bases and J by 3 bases, with 17 bases between. Germline CDR1 SGHRS, CDR2 YFSETQ. The CDR3 nucleotides read TGCGCCAGCAGTCCGACGGGGGCGCGTGAAGAGACCCAGTACTTC. Translated: CASSPTGAREETQYF.

This clonotype was found a few times. The chain links TRBV10-3 to TRBJ1-4, with D perhaps TRBD1 (5 bases). Germline V gene lookup returns CDR1 ENHRY and CDR2 SYGVKD. The CDR3 contains 13 residues. The ends were cut back, 4 bases at V and 2 bases at J, with 5 bases in the middle. CDR3 DNA sequence: TGTGCCATCAGTGGGGGGACTAATGAAAAACTGTTTTTT. Translation: CAISGGTNEKLFF.

The chain couples TRBV12-3 or TRBV12-4 to TRBJ2-4; possibly TRBD2 for D (5 bases). V shed 7 bases and J shed 5 bases, with 18 bases lying between them. The CDR3 totals 15 residues. CDR3 residues: CASTLGRSRENIQYF. CDR3 bases: TGTGCCAGCACCCTTGGAAGATCGAGGGAAAACATTCAGTACTTC.

The rearrangement joins TRBV20-1 to TRBJ2-3; TRBD1 aligns across 9 bases. The V segment lost 6 bases and the J segment 0 bases; nucleotides outside the gene matches: 4. Germline CDR1 is DFQATT and CDR2 is SNEGSKA (reference sequence). The CDR3 contains 14 residues. As DNA, the CDR3 is TGCAGTGCAAACGACAGGGGGAGCACAGATACGCAGTATTTT. Protein product: CSANDRGSTDTQYF.

This clonotype was counted many times. The genes are TRBV5-1 and TRBJ2-1; 12 nucleotides match TRBD1. The length of the CDR3 is 16 residues. Germline V gene lookup returns CDR1 SGHRS and CDR2 YFSETQ. Trimming at V came to 4 bases and at J to 7 bases, leaving 9 bases not matched to a gene. The CDR3 DNA follows: TGCGCCAGCAGCCACGGGGACAGGGGGCGAAGAAATGAGCAGTTCTTC. It specifies CASSHGDRGRRNEQFF.

J is TRBJ2-6 and V is TRBV18, with no clear D. There are 16 residues in the CDR3. V was pared by 2 bases and J by 1 base, with 9 bases between. In germline, CDR1 is KGHSH, CDR2 LQKENI. The CDR3 protein is CASSPLPDSGANVLTF. CDR3 DNA sequence: TGTGCCAGCTCACCATTACCGGATTCTGGGGCCAACGTCCTGACTTTC.